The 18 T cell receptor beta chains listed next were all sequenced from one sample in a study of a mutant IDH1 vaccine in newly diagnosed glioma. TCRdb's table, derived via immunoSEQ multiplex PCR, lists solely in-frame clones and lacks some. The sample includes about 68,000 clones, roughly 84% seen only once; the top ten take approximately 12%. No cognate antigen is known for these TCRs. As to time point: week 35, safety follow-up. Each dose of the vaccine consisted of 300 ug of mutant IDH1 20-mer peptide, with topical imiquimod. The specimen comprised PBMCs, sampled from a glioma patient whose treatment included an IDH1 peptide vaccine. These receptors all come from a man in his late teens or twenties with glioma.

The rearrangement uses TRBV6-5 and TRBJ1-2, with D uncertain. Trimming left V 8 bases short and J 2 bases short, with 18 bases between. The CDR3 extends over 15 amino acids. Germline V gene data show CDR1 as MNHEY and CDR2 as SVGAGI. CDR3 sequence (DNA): TGTGCCAGCGGAACAAGAAGCGGCCACAACTATGGCTACACCTTC. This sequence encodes CASGTRSGHNYGYTF.

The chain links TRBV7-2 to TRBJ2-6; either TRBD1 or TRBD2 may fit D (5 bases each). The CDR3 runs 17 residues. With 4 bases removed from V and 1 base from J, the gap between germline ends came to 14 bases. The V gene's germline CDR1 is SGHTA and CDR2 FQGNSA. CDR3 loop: CASSWGRVGSGANVLTF. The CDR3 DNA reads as TGTGCCAGCAGCTGGGGACGGGTAGGGTCTGGGGCCAACGTCCTGACTTTC.

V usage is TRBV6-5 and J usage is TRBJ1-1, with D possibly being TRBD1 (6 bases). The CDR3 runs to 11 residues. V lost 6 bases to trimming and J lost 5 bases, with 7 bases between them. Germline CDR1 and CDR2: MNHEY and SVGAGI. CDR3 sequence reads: CASRQGTEAFF. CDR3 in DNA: TGTGCCAGCAGGCAGGGGACTGAAGCTTTCTTT.

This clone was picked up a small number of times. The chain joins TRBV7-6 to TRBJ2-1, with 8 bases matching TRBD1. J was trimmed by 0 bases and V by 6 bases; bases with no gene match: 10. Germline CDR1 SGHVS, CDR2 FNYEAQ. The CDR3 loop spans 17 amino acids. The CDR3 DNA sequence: TGTGCCAGCAGACCCCTGACAGGGGCGAGCTCCTACAATGAGCAGTTCTTC. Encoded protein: CASRPLTGASSYNEQFF.

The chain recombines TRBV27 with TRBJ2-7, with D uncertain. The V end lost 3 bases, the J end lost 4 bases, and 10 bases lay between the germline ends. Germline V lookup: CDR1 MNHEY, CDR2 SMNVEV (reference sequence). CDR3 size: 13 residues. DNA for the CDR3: TGTGCCAGCAGTTTGGGCATCCTATACGAGCAGTACTTC. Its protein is CASSLGILYEQYF.

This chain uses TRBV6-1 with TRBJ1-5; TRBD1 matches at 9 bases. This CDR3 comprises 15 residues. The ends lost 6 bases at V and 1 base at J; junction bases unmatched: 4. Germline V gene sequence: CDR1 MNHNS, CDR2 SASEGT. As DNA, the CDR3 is TGTGCCAGCAGCCTACAGGGGGCGAGCAATCAGCCCCAGCATTTT. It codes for CASSLQGASNQPQHF.

CDR3 in amino acids: CASSRQTGEETQYF. CDR3 in DNA: TGCGCCAGCAGCCGCCAGACAGGGGAAGAGACCCAGTACTTC. This sequence joins TRBV4-3 and TRBJ2-5; 8 nucleotides align to TRBD1. J gave up 3 bases and V 4 bases, and 4 bases lay outside the gene matches. The V gene's germline CDR1 is LGHNA and CDR2 YSLEER. The CDR3 spans 14 residues.

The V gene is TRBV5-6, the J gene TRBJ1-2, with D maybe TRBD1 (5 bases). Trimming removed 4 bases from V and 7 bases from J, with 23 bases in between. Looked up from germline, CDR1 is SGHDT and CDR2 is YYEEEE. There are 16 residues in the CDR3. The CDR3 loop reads CASSRRRQNNFFGYTF. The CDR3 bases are TGTGCCAGCAGCCGGCGACGACAGAATAATTTTTTTGGCTACACCTTC.

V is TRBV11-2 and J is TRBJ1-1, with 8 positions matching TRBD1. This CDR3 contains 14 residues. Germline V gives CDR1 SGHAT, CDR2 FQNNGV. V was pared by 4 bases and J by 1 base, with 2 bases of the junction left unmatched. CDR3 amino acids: CASSSTGANTEAFF. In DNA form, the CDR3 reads TGTGCCAGCAGCTCGACAGGGGCGAACACTGAAGCTTTCTTT.

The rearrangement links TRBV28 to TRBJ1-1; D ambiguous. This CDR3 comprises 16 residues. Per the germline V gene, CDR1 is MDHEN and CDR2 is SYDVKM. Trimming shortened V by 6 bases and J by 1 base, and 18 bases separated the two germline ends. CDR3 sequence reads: CASRLPVGVGNTEAFF. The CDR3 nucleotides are TGTGCCAGCAGACTTCCCGTCGGGGTGGGGAACACTGAAGCTTTCTTT.

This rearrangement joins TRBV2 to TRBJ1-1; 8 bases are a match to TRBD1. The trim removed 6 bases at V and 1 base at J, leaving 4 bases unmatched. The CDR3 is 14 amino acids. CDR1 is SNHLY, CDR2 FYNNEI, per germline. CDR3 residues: CASSYGTGNTEAFF. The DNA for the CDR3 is TGTGCCAGCAGCTATGGGACAGGGAACACTGAAGCTTTCTTT.

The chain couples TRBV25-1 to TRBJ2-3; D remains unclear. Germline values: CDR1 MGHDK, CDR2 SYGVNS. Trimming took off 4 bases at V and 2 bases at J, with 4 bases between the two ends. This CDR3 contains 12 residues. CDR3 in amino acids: CASSGFTDTQYF. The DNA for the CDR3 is TGTGCCAGCAGTGGGTTCACAGATACGCAGTATTTT.

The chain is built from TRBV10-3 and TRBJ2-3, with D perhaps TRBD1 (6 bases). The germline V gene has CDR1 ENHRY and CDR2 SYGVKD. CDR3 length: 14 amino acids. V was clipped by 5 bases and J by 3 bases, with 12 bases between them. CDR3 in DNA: TGTGCCATCAGTTCAGGGGAGTCTACAGATACGCAGTATTTT. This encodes CAISSGESTDTQYF.

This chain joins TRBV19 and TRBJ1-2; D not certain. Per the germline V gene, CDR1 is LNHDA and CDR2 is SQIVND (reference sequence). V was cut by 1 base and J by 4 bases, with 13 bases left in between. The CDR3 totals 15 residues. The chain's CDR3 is CASSIGHRELYGYTF. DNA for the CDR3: TGTGCCAGTAGTATAGGGCACCGGGAACTCTATGGCTACACCTTC.

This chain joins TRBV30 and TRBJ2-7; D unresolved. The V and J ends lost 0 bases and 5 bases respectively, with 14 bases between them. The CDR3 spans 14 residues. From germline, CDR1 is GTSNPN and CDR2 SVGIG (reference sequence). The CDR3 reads CAWSVYEVFDEQYF. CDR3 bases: TGTGCCTGGAGTGTATATGAAGTATTCGACGAGCAGTACTTC. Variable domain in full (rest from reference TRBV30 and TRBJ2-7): SQTIHQWPATLVQPVGSPLSLECTVEGTSNPNLYWYRQAAGRGLQLLFYSVGIGQISSEVPQNLSASRPQDRQFILSSKKLLLSDSGFYLCAWSVYEVFDEQYFGPGTRLTVT.

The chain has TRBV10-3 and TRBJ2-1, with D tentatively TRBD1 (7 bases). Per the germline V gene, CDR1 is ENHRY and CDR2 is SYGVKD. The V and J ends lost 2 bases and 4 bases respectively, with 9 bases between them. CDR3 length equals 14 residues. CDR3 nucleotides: TGTGCCATCAGTGAGGCGGGACAGTACAATGAGCAGTTCTTC. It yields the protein CAISEAGQYNEQFF.

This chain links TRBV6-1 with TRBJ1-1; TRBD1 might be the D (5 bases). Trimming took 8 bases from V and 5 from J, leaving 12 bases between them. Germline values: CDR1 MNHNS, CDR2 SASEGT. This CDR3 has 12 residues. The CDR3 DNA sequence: TGTGCCAGCGGGGCATCCGGGACTGAAGCTTTCTTT. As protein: CASGASGTEAFF.

The CDR3 sequence is CASSLGGGGPMNTEAFF. CDR3 DNA: TGTGCCAGCAGCTTAGGCGGGGGGGGGCCTATGAACACTGAAGCTTTCTTT. This rearrangement joins TRBV7-9 to TRBJ1-1; weak D call: TRBD1 (6 bases). Germline assignment: CDR1 SEHNR and CDR2 FQNEAQ (reference sequence). The V gene lost 1 base and the J gene lost 0 bases, with 15 bases spanning the gap. CDR3 size: 17 residues.